This passage covers 5 T cell receptor beta chains from one sample sequenced in a study of blood T cell repertoires in COVID-19. TCRdb's table, derived via immunoSEQ multiplex PCR, lists solely in-frame clones and lacks some. The sample lists some 45,000 clones; about 87% were seen once. The sample was peripheral blood. These receptors were taken from a man in his 60s with active COVID-19.

The chain carries TRBV5-6 and TRBJ1-5; TRBD1 agrees at 11 bases. With V trimmed by 4 bases and J by 6 bases, 6 bases remained unmatched. This CDR3 comprises 15 residues. From germline, CDR1 is SGHDT and CDR2 YYEEEE. The CDR3 reads CASSPGTGGPQPQHF. Written as DNA, the CDR3 is TGTGCCAGCAGCCCAGGGACAGGGGGACCTCAGCCCCAGCATTTT.

The V call is TRBV3-1 (or the pseudogene TRBV3-2), the J call TRBJ2-1; 8 bases align to TRBD2. The CDR3 runs to 15 residues. Germline CDR1 and CDR2: LGHDT and YNNKEL (reference sequence). The V and J ends lost 4 bases and 6 bases, in that order; junction bases with no gene match: 8. CDR3 loop: CASSPTGLALNEQFF. The CDR3 DNA reads TGTGCCAGCAGCCCCACCGGACTAGCTCTCAATGAGCAGTTCTTC.

The rearrangement joins TRBV27 to TRBJ1-1; possibly TRBD1 for D (6 bases). Trimming left V 3 bases short and J 8 bases short, with 16 bases between. The germline V gene encodes CDR1 MNHEY and CDR2 SMNVEV (reference sequence). The CDR3 has 14 amino acids. The CDR3 bases are TGTGCCAGCAGTTTGCGAGGGCAGGGGAGCGAAGCTTTCTTT. Protein product: CASSLRGQGSEAFF.

The chain combines TRBV28 with TRBJ2-3; a possible D gene is TRBD1 (7 bases). CDR3 length equals 17 residues. The V end was cut by 6 bases, the J end by 0 bases, with 19 bases between. From germline, CDR1 is MDHEN and CDR2 SYDVKM. CDR3 amino acids: CASSKNRGGFSTDTQYF. CDR3 sequence (DNA): TGTGCCAGCAGCAAGAACAGGGGAGGTTTTAGCACAGATACGCAGTATTTT.

The chain joins TRBV7-3 to TRBJ2-3, with 7 bases fitting TRBD2. With 1 base clipped from V and 8 bases from J, the junction kept 9 bases outside the gene matches. The CDR3 length is 15 residues. Germline CDR1 is SGHTA and CDR2 is FQGTGA. The CDR3 DNA reads as TGTGCCAGCAGCTTAATGGGCCTCACGGGGGGTACGCAGTATTTT. Amino acids: CASSLMGLTGGTQYF.